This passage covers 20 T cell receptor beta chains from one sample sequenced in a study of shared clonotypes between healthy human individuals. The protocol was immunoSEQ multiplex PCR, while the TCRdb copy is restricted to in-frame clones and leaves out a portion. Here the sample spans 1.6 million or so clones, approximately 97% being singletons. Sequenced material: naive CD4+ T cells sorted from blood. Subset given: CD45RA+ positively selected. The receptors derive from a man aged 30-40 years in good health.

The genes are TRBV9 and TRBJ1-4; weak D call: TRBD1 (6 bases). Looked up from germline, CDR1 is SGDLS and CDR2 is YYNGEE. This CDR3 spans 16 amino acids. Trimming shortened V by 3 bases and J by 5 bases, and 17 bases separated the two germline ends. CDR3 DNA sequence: TGTGCCAGCAGCGGCCCCGTGGGGGCTCAAAATGAAAAACTGTTTTTT. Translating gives CASSGPVGAQNEKLFF.

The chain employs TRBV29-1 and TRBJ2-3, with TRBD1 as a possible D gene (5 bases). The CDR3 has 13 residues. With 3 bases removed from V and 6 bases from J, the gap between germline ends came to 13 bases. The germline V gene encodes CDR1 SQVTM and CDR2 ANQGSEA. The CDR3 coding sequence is TGCAGCGTTGAGGGGCAGGGCTGGGATACGCAGTATTTT. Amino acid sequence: CSVEGQGWDTQYF.

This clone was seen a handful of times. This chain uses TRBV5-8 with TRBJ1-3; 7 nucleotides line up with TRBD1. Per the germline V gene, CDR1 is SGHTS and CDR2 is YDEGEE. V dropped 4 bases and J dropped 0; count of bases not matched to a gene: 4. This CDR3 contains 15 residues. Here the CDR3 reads CASSAGQISGNTIYF. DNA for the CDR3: TGTGCCAGCAGCGCGGGACAGATCTCTGGAAACACCATATATTTT.

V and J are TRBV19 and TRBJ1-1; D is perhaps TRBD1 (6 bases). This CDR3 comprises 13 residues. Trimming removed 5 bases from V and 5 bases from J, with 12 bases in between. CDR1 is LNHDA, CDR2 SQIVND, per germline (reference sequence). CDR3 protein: CASSGQIGTEAFF. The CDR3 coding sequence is TGTGCCAGTAGTGGACAGATTGGGACTGAAGCTTTCTTT. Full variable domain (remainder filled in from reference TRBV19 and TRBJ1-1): DGGITQSPKYLFRKEGQNVTLSCEQNLNHDAMYWYRQDPGQGLRLIYYSQIVNDFQKGDIAEGYSVSREKKESFPLTVTSAQKNPTAFYLCASSGQIGTEAFFGQGTRLTVV.

CDR3 sequence: CASSQEVDGRLGYTF. CDR3 nucleotide sequence: TGCGCCAGCAGCCAAGAGGTGGACGGGCGACTTGGCTACACCTTC. The chain recombines TRBV4-3 with TRBJ1-2; D gene unclear. The germline CDR1 and CDR2 sequences are LGHNA and YSLEER. V lost 0 bases and J 7 bases, leaving 15 bases between the germline ends. The CDR3 runs to 15 residues.

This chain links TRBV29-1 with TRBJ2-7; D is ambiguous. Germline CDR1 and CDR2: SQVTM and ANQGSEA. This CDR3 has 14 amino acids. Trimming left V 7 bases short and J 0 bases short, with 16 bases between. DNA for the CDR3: TGCAGCGCCGGACCAAGGACGGGCTCCTACGAGCAGTACTTC. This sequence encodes CSAGPRTGSYEQYF.

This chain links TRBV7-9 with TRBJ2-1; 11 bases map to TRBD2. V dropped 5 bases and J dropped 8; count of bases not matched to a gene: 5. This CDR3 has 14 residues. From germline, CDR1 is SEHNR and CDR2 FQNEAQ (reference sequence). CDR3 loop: CASSRTSGYDEQFF. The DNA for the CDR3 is TGTGCCAGCAGCCGGACTAGCGGGTACGATGAGCAGTTCTTC.

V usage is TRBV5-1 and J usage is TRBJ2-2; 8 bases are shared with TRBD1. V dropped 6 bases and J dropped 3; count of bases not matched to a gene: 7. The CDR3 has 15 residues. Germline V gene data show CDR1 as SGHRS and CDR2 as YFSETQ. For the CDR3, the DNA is TGCGCCAGCAACCCGGACAGGGCCTACACCGGGGAGCTGTTTTTT. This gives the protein CASNPDRAYTGELFF.

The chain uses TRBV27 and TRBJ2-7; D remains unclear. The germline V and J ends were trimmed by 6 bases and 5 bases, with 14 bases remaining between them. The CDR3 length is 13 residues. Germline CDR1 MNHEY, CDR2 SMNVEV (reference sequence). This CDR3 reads CASRLPGAHEQYF. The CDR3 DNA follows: TGTGCCAGCAGACTCCCCGGTGCCCACGAGCAGTACTTC.

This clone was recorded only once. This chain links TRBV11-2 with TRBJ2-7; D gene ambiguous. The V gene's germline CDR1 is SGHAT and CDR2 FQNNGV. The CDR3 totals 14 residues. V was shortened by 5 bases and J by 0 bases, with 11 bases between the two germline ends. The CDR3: CASSAGVSSYEQYF. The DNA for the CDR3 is TGTGCCAGCAGCGCCGGCGTAAGCTCCTACGAGCAGTACTTC. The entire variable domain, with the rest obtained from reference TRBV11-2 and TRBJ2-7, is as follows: EAGVAQSPRYKIIEKRQSVAFWCNPISGHATLYWYQQILGQGPKLLIQFQNNGVVDDSQLPKDRFSAERLKGVDSTLKIQPAKLEDSAVYLCASSAGVSSYEQYFGPGTRLTVT.

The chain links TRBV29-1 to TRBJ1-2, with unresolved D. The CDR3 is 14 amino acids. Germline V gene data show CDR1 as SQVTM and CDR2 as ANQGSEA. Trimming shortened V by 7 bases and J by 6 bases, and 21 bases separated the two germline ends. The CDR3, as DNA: TGCAGCGCAACTTTGCGGGAGGATTTCAATGGCTACACCTTC. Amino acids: CSATLREDFNGYTF.

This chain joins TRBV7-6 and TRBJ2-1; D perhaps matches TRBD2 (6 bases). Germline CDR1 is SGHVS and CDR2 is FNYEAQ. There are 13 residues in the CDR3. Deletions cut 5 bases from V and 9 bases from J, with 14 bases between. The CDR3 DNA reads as TGTGCCAGCAGCCCCGCGGCGGAGGGTGAGCAGTTCTTC. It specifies CASSPAAEGEQFF.

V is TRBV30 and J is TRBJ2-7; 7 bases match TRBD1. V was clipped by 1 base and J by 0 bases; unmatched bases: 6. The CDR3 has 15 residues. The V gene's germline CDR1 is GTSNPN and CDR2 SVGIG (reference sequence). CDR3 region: CAWSDGTVNSYEQYF. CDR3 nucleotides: TGTGCCTGGAGTGACGGGACAGTCAACTCCTACGAGCAGTACTTC. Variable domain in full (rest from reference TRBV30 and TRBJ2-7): SQTIHQWPATLVQPVGSPLSLECTVEGTSNPNLYWYRQAAGRGLQLLFYSVGIGQISSEVPQNLSASRPQDRQFILSSKKLLLSDSGFYLCAWSDGTVNSYEQYFGPGTRLTVT.

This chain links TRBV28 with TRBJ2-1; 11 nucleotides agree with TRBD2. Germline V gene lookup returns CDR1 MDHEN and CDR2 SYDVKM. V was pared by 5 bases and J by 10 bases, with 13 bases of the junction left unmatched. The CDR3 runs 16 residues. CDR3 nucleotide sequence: TGTGCCAGCAGTCCTTTGGGGAAGGGGACTAGCGGCGAGCAGTTCTTC. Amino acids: CASSPLGKGTSGEQFF.

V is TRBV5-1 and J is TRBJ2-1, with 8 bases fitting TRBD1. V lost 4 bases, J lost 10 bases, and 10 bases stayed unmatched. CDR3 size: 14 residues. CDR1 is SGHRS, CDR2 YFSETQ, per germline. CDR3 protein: CASSPRTGTAEQFF. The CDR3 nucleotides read TGCGCCAGCAGCCCAAGGACAGGGACAGCCGAGCAGTTCTTC.

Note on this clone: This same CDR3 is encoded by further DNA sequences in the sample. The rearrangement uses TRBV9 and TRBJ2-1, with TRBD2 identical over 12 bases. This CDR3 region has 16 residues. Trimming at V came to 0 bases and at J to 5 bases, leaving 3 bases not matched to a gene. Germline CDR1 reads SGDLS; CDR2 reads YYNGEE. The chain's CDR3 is CASSVGLAGADNEQFF. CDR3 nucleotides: TGTGCCAGCAGCGTAGGACTAGCGGGAGCAGACAATGAGCAGTTCTTC.

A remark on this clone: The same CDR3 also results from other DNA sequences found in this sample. CDR3 residues: CASGSGSSYNEQFF. Written as DNA, the CDR3 is TGTGCCAGCGGGAGCGGGAGCTCCTACAATGAGCAGTTCTTC. The genes are TRBV28 and TRBJ2-1, with 8 nucleotides matching TRBD2. The CDR3 loop spans 14 amino acids. Losses at the gene ends were 8 bases for V and 0 bases for J; bases not matched to a gene: 3. In germline, CDR1 is MDHEN, CDR2 SYDVKM.

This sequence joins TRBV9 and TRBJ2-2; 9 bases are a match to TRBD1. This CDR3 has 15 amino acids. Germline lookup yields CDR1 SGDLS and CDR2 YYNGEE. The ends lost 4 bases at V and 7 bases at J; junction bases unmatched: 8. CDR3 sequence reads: CASSIQGAYGGELFF. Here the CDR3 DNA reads TGTGCCAGCAGCATACAGGGGGCCTACGGCGGGGAGCTGTTTTTT.

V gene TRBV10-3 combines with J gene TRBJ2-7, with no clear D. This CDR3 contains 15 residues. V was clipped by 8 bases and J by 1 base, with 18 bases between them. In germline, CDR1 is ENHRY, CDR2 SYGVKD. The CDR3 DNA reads TGTGCCATCGCGGTGACCCCCTCGGGTTCCTACGAGCAGTACTTC. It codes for CAIAVTPSGSYEQYF.

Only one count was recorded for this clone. CDR3 sequence: CASSPREADTQYF. The CDR3 DNA is TGTGCCAGCAGTCCCCGGGAGGCAGATACGCAGTATTTT. The chain is built from TRBV28 and TRBJ2-3; TRBD2 matches at 7 bases. This CDR3 spans 13 amino acids. CDR1 and CDR2 (germline): MDHEN, SYDVKM. The J segment lost 4 bases and the V segment lost 5 bases, leaving 3 bases of the junction unmatched.